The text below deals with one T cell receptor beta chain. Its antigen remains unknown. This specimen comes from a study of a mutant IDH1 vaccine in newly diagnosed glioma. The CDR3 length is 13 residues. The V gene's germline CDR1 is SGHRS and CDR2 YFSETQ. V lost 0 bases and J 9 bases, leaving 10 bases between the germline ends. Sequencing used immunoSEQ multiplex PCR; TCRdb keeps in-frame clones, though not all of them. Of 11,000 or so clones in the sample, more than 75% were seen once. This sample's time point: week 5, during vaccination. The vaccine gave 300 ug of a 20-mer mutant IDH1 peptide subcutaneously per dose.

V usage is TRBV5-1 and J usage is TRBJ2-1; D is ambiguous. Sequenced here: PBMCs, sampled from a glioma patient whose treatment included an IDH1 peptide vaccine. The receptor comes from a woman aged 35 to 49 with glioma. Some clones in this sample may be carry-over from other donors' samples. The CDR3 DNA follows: TGCGCCAGCAGCTTGGACACTTTTCGTGAGCAGTTCTTC. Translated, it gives CASSLDTFREQFF.